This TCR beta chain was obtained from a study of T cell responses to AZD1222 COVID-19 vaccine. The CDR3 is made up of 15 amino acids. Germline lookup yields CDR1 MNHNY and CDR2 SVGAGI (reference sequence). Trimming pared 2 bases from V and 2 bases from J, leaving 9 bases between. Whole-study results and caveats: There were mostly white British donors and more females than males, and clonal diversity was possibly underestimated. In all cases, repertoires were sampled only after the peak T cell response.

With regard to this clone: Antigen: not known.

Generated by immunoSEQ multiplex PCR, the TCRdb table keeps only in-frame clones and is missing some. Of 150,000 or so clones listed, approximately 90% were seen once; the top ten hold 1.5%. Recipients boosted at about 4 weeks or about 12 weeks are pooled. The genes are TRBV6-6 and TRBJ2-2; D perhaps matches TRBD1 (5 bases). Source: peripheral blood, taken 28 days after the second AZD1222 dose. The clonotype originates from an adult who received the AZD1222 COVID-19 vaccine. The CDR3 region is CASSYIRVNTGELFF. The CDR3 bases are TGTGCCAGCAGTTACATCAGGGTTAACACCGGGGAGCTGTTTTTT.